The present T cell receptor (beta chain) was sequenced within a study of blood T cells in healthy people across ages. On the study more broadly: With template switching, about one barcoded beta molecule was captured per two T cells.

The length of the CDR3 is 15 residues. In germline, CDR1 is GTSNPN, CDR2 SVGIG (reference sequence). Losses at the gene ends were 5 bases for V and 0 bases for J; bases not matched to a gene: 10. Each sample yielded at least 6.5 million isolated PBMCs. Combining a sample-barcoded 5' primer with a J-beta primer mix, a second PCR ran for roughly 7 to 12 cycles. Per sample, CDR3-containing paired-end reads numbered at least 2.5 million. TCRdb itself ran the 5' RACE reads through MiXCR, one entry per CDR3 protein. Here the sample spans about 1.6 million distinct CDR3 sequences, roughly a third being singletons.

The sequencing input was blood. This TCR derives from a woman younger than 45 in good health. J is TRBJ2-7 and V is TRBV30; TRBD2 matches at 7 bases. The chain's CDR3 is CAWGEGLDSSYEQYF. CDR3 bases: TGTGCCTGGGGGGAGGGGCTTGATAGCTCCTACGAGCAGTACTTC.